What follows are 4 T cell receptor beta chains derived from one specimen sequenced in a study of blood T cell repertoires in COVID-19. Generated by immunoSEQ multiplex PCR, the TCRdb table keeps only in-frame clones and is missing some. The sample lists over 100,000 clones; about nine tenths were seen once. The specimen sequenced was peripheral blood. These receptors were collected from a man aged 45-65 years with acute or convalescent COVID-19.

The chain joins TRBV6-6 to TRBJ1-1, with TRBD1 identical over 9 bases. This CDR3 has 16 residues. CDR1 MNHNY and CDR2 SVGAGI come from the germline V gene (reference sequence). J gave up 2 bases and V 5 bases, and 9 bases lay outside the gene matches. CDR3 residues: CASSPHRGQENTEAFF. The CDR3 nucleotides are TGTGCCAGCAGTCCCCACAGGGGGCAGGAAAACACTGAAGCTTTCTTT.

The chain carries TRBV30 and TRBJ1-2, with D unclear. V lost 4 bases and J 0 bases, leaving 9 bases between the germline ends. There are 13 residues in the CDR3. From germline, CDR1 is GTSNPN and CDR2 SVGIG (reference sequence). Here the CDR3 reads CAWTRGANYGYTF. DNA for the CDR3: TGTGCCTGGACCCGGGGAGCTAACTATGGCTACACCTTC.

This clone was detected once. V and J are TRBV11-2 and TRBJ2-1; 11 nucleotides line up with TRBD2. Losses at the gene ends were 3 bases for V and 10 bases for J; bases not matched to a gene: 8. CDR1 and CDR2 from the germline V gene are SGHAT and FQNNGV. The CDR3 extends over 15 amino acids. CDR3 in amino acids: CASSFDVAGGREQFF. The CDR3 DNA sequence: TGTGCCAGCAGCTTTGACGTAGCGGGGGGGCGAGAGCAGTTCTTC.

This rearrangement joins TRBV7-2 to TRBJ2-5; D remains ambiguous. Per the germline V gene, CDR1 is SGHTA and CDR2 is FQGNSA. The CDR3 spans 13 residues. The germline V and J ends were trimmed by 2 bases and 5 bases, with 9 bases remaining between them. The CDR3 spells CASSLLVSETQYF. The DNA for the CDR3 is TGTGCCAGCAGCTTACTAGTGAGTGAGACCCAGTACTTC.